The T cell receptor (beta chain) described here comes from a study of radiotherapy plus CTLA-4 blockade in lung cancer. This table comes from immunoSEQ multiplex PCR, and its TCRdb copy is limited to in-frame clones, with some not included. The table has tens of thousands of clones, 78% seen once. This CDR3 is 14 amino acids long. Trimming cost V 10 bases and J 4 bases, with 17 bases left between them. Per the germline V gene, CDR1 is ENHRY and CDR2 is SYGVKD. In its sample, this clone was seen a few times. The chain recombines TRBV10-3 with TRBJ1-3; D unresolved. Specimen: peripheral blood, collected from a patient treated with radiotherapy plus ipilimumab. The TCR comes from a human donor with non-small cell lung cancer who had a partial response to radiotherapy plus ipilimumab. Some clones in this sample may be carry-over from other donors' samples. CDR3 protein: CATRGPETGNTIYF. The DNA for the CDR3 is TGTGCCACCCGGGGTCCCGAGACCGGAAACACCATATATTTT.